These 9 T cell receptor beta chains were sequenced from one sample in a study of regulatory T cells in long-lasting Graves disease. Time point in this sample: persistent/refractory GD, antithyroid drugs over 5 years with positive TRAb. PBMCs were the source of the RNA used for TCR sequencing. Construction of the TCR beta libraries employed iRepertoire HTBI primers in conjunction with Arm-PCR of CDR3 regions. TCRdb re-called the multiplex PCR reads through MiXCR, storing one row per CDR3 protein. Of about 400,000 distinct CDR3 sequences in the sample, less than 25% were seen once. Specimen: peripheral blood mononuclear cells (PBMCs), collected when the disease was refractory, from a patient treated with antithyroid drugs. The source is a female donor with Graves disease.

This clonotype has just a few counts. The genes are TRBV10-1 and TRBJ2-2; 8 bases agree with TRBD1. J lost 6 bases, V lost 6 bases, and 12 bases had no gene match. The germline gives CDR1 WNHNN, CDR2 SYGVQD (reference sequence). This CDR3 spans 16 amino acids. The chain's CDR3 is CASSPLGTGIAGELFF. CDR3 sequence (DNA): TGCGCCAGCAGCCCATTGGGGACAGGAATCGCCGGGGAGCTGTTTTTT.

This clonotype appeared many times. The chain is built from TRBV6-1 and TRBJ1-5; 9 bases align to TRBD1. Germline V gene sequence: CDR1 MNHNS, CDR2 SASEGT. J gave up 3 bases and V 6 bases, and 6 bases lay outside the gene matches. The CDR3 totals 15 residues. CDR3: CASRVTGGNNQPQHF. Written as DNA, the CDR3 is TGTGCCAGCAGGGTAACAGGGGGCAACAATCAGCCCCAGCATTTT.

The CDR3: CASSKQGAQGETQYF. Written as DNA, the CDR3 is TGTGCCAGCAGCAAACAGGGGGCTCAGGGGGAGACCCAGTACTTC. The chain couples TRBV6-1 to TRBJ2-5; TRBD1 matches 9 bases. Trimming at V came to 6 bases and at J to 5 bases, leaving 10 bases not matched to a gene. Germline assignment: CDR1 MNHNS and CDR2 SASEGT. This CDR3 is 15 amino acids long.

This clonotype was counted at least ten times. The genes are TRBV12-3 or TRBV12-4 and TRBJ1-1; tentative D call: TRBD1 (6 bases). Deletions cut 7 bases from V and 7 bases from J, with 19 bases between. The CDR3 runs 14 residues. CDR3 nucleotides: TGTGCCAGCATCCTTGGGGGGGCAGACCGTGAAGCTTTCTTT. Protein sequence: CASILGGADREAFF.

The chain links TRBV30 to TRBJ1-2; D not certain. Germline CDR1 GTSNPN, CDR2 SVGIG (reference sequence). Trimming left V 0 bases short and J 8 bases short, with 19 bases between. There are 15 residues in the CDR3. CDR3 bases: TGTGCCTGGAGTGTATCTCCCACTGGAGACGGGGGCTACACCTTC. Amino acids: CAWSVSPTGDGGYTF. The variable domain in full, completed from reference TRBV30 and TRBJ1-2, reads SQTIHQWPATLVQPVGSPLSLECTVEGTSNPNLYWYRQAAGRGLQLLFYSVGIGQISSEVPQNLSASRPQDRQFILSSKKLLLSDSGFYLCAWSVSPTGDGGYTFGSGTRLTVV.

In DNA, the CDR3 is TGTGCCAGCAGTATGGCAGGGGGCTGGGTCCAAGAGACCCAGTACTTC. This translates into CASSMAGGWVQETQYF. The chain joins TRBV11-2 to TRBJ2-5; 8 nucleotides align to TRBD1. This CDR3 has 16 amino acids. Germline V gene sequence: CDR1 SGHAT, CDR2 FQNNGV. The V and J ends lost 6 bases and 1 base, in that order; junction bases with no gene match: 10.

The chain links TRBV7-9 to TRBJ2-1; D is unresolved. Germline values: CDR1 SEHNR, CDR2 FQNEAQ (reference sequence). Trimming stripped 5 bases from V and 8 bases from J, with 13 bases between. The CDR3 is 13 amino acids. CDR3 nucleotides: TGTGCCAGCAGCCCCCATATCGTCGATGAGCAGTTCTTC. It is translated as CASSPHIVDEQFF.

This clonotype was counted a few times. The chain carries TRBV29-1 and TRBJ2-7; D is perhaps TRBD1 or TRBD2 (5 bases each). The CDR3 totals 12 residues. With 5 bases removed from V and 5 bases from J, the gap between germline ends came to 13 bases. Germline CDR1 and CDR2: SQVTM and ANQGSEA. The DNA of the CDR3 is TGCAGCGTTACCGGGACGTCGGACGAGCAGTACTTC. Protein sequence: CSVTGTSDEQYF.

In its sample, this clonotype was seen a few times. V usage is TRBV29-1 and J usage is TRBJ1-1, with D possibly TRBD1 on 5 matching bases. CDR3 length: 13 residues. Germline CDR1 reads SQVTM; CDR2 reads ANQGSEA. Trimming pared 3 bases from V and 0 bases from J, leaving 8 bases between. CDR3 loop: CSVEGGMNTEAFF. In DNA, the CDR3 is TGCAGCGTTGAGGGGGGGATGAACACTGAAGCTTTCTTT.